The entry below gives a single TCR beta chain sequence along with its context. The antigen it binds to is not known. No per-base quality is available; no much larger clone lies one base away. Collaborating institutions collected whole blood in K2EDTA tubes following their own protocols. For TCRbeta analysis, collaborator samples were shipped as frozen whole blood, as isolated PBMCs, or as DNA extracted from either sample type. The data belong to a study of blood T cell repertoires in COVID-19 (dated by TCRdb to 2018 to 2020). Concerning the study at large: Samples covering the acute and convalescent phases of COVID-19 were provided by collaborators in the United States, Italy and Spain. The material from the prospective study consisted of cDNA or gDNA derived from T cells, B-cell-depleted T cells, or PBMCs. A de-identified subject ID, COVID-19 status, age in years and sex were almost always included in the sample metadata. The samples were drawn from the first 160 participants of the ongoing ImmuneRACE study and from 1,254 subjects provided by 6 global collaborators. Where HLA class I and class II types were available, the types were taken from metadata supplied by the sample provider, not from assay-based typing. Deeply sampled blood TCRbeta repertoires from subjects exposed to, actively infected with, or recovered from COVID-19 were included in the dataset. A freely available public database, intended as a resource for researchers studying the immune response to SARS-CoV-2, is where the repertoires were released. Study-wide conclusions, independent of this receptor: Clinical and demographic metadata were provided uncurated, with the amount varying by source and participant.

TCRbeta CDR3 regions were amplified from genomic DNA by means of the immunoSEQ Assay, a bias-controlled multiplex PCR. Per the authors' processing: Within the assay, amplification of reference gene primers was used to estimate how many nucleated cells each sample contained. Sequence reads were collapsed and filtered to measure the absolute abundance of every unique TCRbeta CDR3 rearrangement. For each sample, productive Simpson clonality was calculated by taking the square root of Simpson's diversity index across productive rearrangements. TCRdb limited this immuneACCESS table to in-frame rearrangements with V and J called. A share of clones is missing; checked studies link under half to unresolved V genes, and the rest is unexplained. That table gives V, J and clone size, and the DNA gave D and trimming. For this sample there are 150,000 or so clones; roughly four fifths appear just once. Of the sample, over 12% falls within the top ten clones.

At the junction V is shortened by 7 bases and J by 10 bases, with 17 bases in between. The CDR3 runs 14 amino acids, cysteine and phenylalanine included. The retained sequence is limited to the CDR3, 42 bases, with the frame set at the first base. The germline V gene provides CDR1 MNHEY and CDR2 SVGAGI. The chain is assembled from TRBV6-5 and TRBJ1-6, and the D gene may be TRBD1, 5 bases matching. This clonotype was obtained from a human donor with acute or convalescent COVID-19. The donor label of this sample is uncertain. Sequenced input: peripheral blood. The DNA is as follows: TGTGCCAGCAACCGGGACTGGGGCGGGTCACCCCTCCACTTT. This codes for CASNRDWGGSPLHF.